A selection of T cell receptor beta chains follows, all from one sample in a study of vaccination and CD4 T cells after COVID-19. No antigens are known for them. TCRdb reanalysed the PCR reads using MiXCR and keeps one entry per CDR3 protein. The sample has more than 10,000 distinct CDR3 sequences, roughly 32% seen once. Sequencing was performed on CD4+ T cells from blood, cultured in vitro. The receptors originated from a human donor in good health. Each CDR3 is given with its conserved first and last residue. A D gene is named only where the DNA matches it firmly. The size entry is marked missing in some rows and otherwise reads once, few, many or a size class.

cdr3_aa,cdr3_nt,clone_size,v_call,j_call,d_call
CASSPSLQGDTQYF,TGTGCCAGCAGCCCCTCCCTTCAGGGAGATACGCAGTATTTT,few,TRBV7-2,TRBJ2-3,.
CASSPGTGGWNEQFF,TGTGCCAGCTCACCCGGGACAGGGGGCTGGAATGAGCAGTTCTTC,.,TRBV18,TRBJ2-1,TRBD1
CAISESGGNTIYF,TGTGCCATCAGTGAGTCGGGGGGAAACACCATATATTTT,.,TRBV10-3,TRBJ1-3,.
CASSLAGVYYEQYF,TGTGCCAGCAGCCTAGCCGGAGTTTACTACGAGCAGTACTTC,.,TRBV14,TRBJ2-7,.
CASTKAGRDSGNTIYF,TGTGCCAGCACCAAAGCGGGCAGAGACTCTGGAAACACCATATATTTT,.,TRBV6-1,TRBJ1-3,.
CASSLSPRATQETQYF,TGTGCCAGCAGCTTATCGCCCCGGGCCACCCAAGAGACCCAGTACTTC,.,TRBV7-9,TRBJ2-5,.
CASSTRAITNSPLHF,TGTGCCAGCAGCACTCGGGCCATAACTAATTCACCCCTCCACTTT,few,TRBV21-1,TRBJ1-6,.
CASSQDLGPHSEAFF,TGCGCCAGCAGCCAAGATCTTGGTCCGCACAGCGAAGCTTTCTTT,.,TRBV4-3,TRBJ1-1,.
CASSLGVGVPEAFF,TGTGCCAGCAGCCTAGGGGTGGGGGTTCCTGAAGCTTTCTTT,.,TRBV7-3,TRBJ1-1,.
CASSQYRDYSNEQFF,TGCGCCAGCAGCCAGTACCGGGACTACTCAAATGAGCAGTTCTTC,.,TRBV4-3,TRBJ2-1,TRBD2
CASSMSRAGSYEQYF,TGCGCCAGCAGCATGTCTAGAGCGGGGAGCTACGAGCAGTACTTC,.,TRBV5-1,TRBJ2-7,TRBD2
CASNTGTGRGYTF,TGTGCCAGCAACACCGGGACAGGGAGGGGCTACACCTTC,few,TRBV6-1,TRBJ1-2,TRBD1
CASSLVLGSDTQYF,TGTGCCAGCAGCTTAGTCCTAGGCTCAGATACGCAGTATTTT,.,TRBV7-6,TRBJ2-3,.
CSAITGGYTF,TGCAGTGCTATTACAGGGGGCTACACCTTC,few,TRBV20-1,TRBJ1-2,.
CASSYEGLNTEAFF,TGTGCCAGCAGTTATGAGGGGCTGAACACTGAAGCTTTCTTT,few,TRBV6-5,TRBJ1-1,.
CASSRSDTQYF,TGTGCCAGCTCTAGGTCTGATACGCAGTATTTT,few,TRBV7-9,TRBJ2-3,.
CASSQVPGGGNTIYF,TGCGCCAGCAGCCAAGTTCCGGGAGGCGGAAACACCATATATTTT,few,TRBV4-3,TRBJ1-3,.
CASRTGGATYEQYF,TGTGCCAGCAGAACGGGAGGGGCGACCTACGAGCAGTACTTC,few,TRBV28,TRBJ2-7,TRBD2
CASSLNVNEQFF,TGTGCCAGCAGCTTGAACGTCAATGAGCAGTTCTTC,.,TRBV5-4,TRBJ2-1,.
CASSYDRGGGYTF,TGTGCCAGCAGCTACGACAGGGGCGGAGGCTACACCTTC,few,TRBV7-2,TRBJ1-2,TRBD1
CASSEGAHSGANVLTF,TGTGCCAGCAGCGAGGGGGCGCACTCTGGGGCCAACGTCCTGACTTTC,.,TRBV6-1,TRBJ2-6,TRBD1
CASRGTGSGNQPQHF,TGTGCCAGCCGGGGGACAGGGAGCGGCAATCAGCCCCAGCATTTT,few,TRBV6-1,TRBJ1-5,TRBD1
CASSFDRGIQRDGYTF,TGTGCCAGCAGCTTCGACAGGGGAATCCAACGTGATGGCTACACCTTC,few,TRBV7-2,TRBJ1-2,TRBD1